This TCR beta chain was captured by sequencing in a study of blood T cells in healthy people across ages. Next came a second PCR, run for roughly 6 to 11 cycles, which used a sample-barcoded 5' primer along with a J-beta primer mix. TCRdb re-called the 5' RACE reads through MiXCR, storing one row per CDR3 protein. The table has around 1.1 million distinct CDR3 sequences, roughly two fifths seen once. V was pared by 0 bases and J by 8 bases, with 8 bases between. CDR3 length: 13 amino acids. The germline CDR1 and CDR2 sequences are MNHEY and SVGAGI. This clonotype has a single count. The sample comprised blood. The rearrangement uses TRBV6-5 and TRBJ2-1; D gene unclear. The source of this sequence is a man younger than 30 in good health. The CDR3 DNA sequence: TGTGCCAGCAGTTACTCTAAAAACGATGAGCAGTTCTTC. It translates to CASSYSKNDEQFF.